The 25 T cell receptor beta chains given below trace back to one sample, sequenced in a study of blood T cells in healthy people across ages. Primed by a sample-barcoded 5' primer and a J-beta primer mix, a second PCR proceeded for about 7 to 12 cycles. TCRdb used MiXCR to reprocess the 5' RACE reads, holding one entry per CDR3 protein. The sample consists of some 1,000,000 distinct CDR3 sequences, approximately 25% of them appearing once. The same data also went into a second study, on T cells of mothers and their children.

What was sequenced was blood. The receptors were gathered from a girl under 10 years old in good health.

The table lists this clonotype with a few counts. The chain carries TRBV4-3 and TRBJ2-1; 9 positions agree with TRBD2. V was pared by 3 bases and J by 4 bases, with 7 bases of the junction left unmatched. The germline gives CDR1 LGHNA, CDR2 YSLEER. The CDR3 has 16 amino acids. CDR3 bases: TGCGCCAGCAGCCAGCGACTAGCGGATCTATACAATGAGCAGTTCTTC. This codes for CASSQRLADLYNEQFF.

This clonotype was counted only a few times. The chain has TRBV7-9 and TRBJ2-7; 8 nucleotides line up with TRBD1. The length of the CDR3 is 14 residues. Germline V gives CDR1 SEHNR, CDR2 FQNEAQ (reference sequence). J gave up 5 bases and V 5 bases, and 8 bases lay outside the gene matches. The chain's CDR3 is CASSGRQGPHEQYF. CDR3 bases: TGTGCCAGCAGCGGAAGACAGGGGCCCCACGAGCAGTACTTC.

Only a few counts were recorded for this clonotype. The chain carries TRBV27 and TRBJ2-7; 8 bases agree with TRBD1. The CDR3 spans 15 residues. V shed 4 bases and J 2 bases; nucleotides not matched to a gene: 7. The germline V gene has CDR1 MNHEY and CDR2 SMNVEV (reference sequence). DNA of the CDR3: TGTGCCAGCAGTTATGCAGCAGGGGGCGCCTACGAGCAGTACTTC. As protein: CASSYAAGGAYEQYF.

This clonotype was seen a few times. The chain joins TRBV28 to TRBJ2-7; 11 positions match TRBD1. CDR1 and CDR2 (germline): MDHEN, SYDVKM. With 5 bases clipped from V and 3 bases from J, the junction kept 6 bases outside the gene matches. This CDR3 comprises 15 residues. CDR3 sequence: CASSTWTGGGYEQYF. The CDR3 nucleotides read TGTGCCAGCAGTACGTGGACAGGGGGCGGCTACGAGCAGTACTTC.

The chain recombines TRBV4-2 with TRBJ2-1, with 7 bases aligning to TRBD2. The CDR3 extends over 17 amino acids. Trimming at V came to 1 base and at J to 6 bases, leaving 12 bases not matched to a gene. Germline V CDR1 and CDR2: LGHNA, YNFKEQ. CDR3 sequence: CASSQAVSAGEINEQFF. DNA for the CDR3: TGTGCCAGCAGCCAAGCTGTTTCGGCGGGGGAGATCAATGAGCAGTTCTTC.

The V gene is TRBV3-1, the J gene TRBJ1-1; D not resolved. This CDR3 has 13 residues. The germline CDR1 and CDR2 sequences are LGHDT and YNNKEL (reference sequence). V was cut by 3 bases and J by 3 bases, with 8 bases left in between. In nucleotides, the CDR3 is TGTGCCAGCAGCCAGACACGAGACACTGAAGCTTTCTTT. Its translation is CASSQTRDTEAFF.

This rearrangement joins TRBV28 to TRBJ2-2; the D gene is possibly TRBD2 (6 bases). Germline values: CDR1 MDHEN, CDR2 SYDVKM. With 6 bases removed from V and 5 bases from J, the gap between germline ends came to 10 bases. The CDR3 has 13 amino acids. The CDR3 nucleotides read TGTGCCAGCAGACTCCTAGCGACCGGGGAGCTGTTTTTT. Translating it yields CASRLLATGELFF.

This sequence joins TRBV29-1 and TRBJ2-4; D may be TRBD1 or TRBD2 (5 bases each). CDR1 and CDR2 (germline): SQVTM, ANQGSEA. The CDR3 contains 16 residues. V was pared by 7 bases and J by 3 bases, with 22 bases between. CDR3 nucleotide sequence: TGCAGCGCTGGGGGTGGACACCCCGGCGGCAAAAACATTCAGTACTTC. This translates into CSAGGGHPGGKNIQYF.

This rearrangement joins TRBV4-1 to TRBJ1-4; TRBD1 is a possible D gene (5 bases). V lost 5 bases and J 8 bases, leaving 18 bases between the germline ends. The germline CDR1 and CDR2 sequences are MGHRA and YSYEKL. There are 15 residues in the CDR3. The CDR3 loop reads CASSVTGPADEKLFF. CDR3 bases: TGCGCCAGCAGCGTCACGGGACCCGCGGACGAAAAACTGTTTTTT.

The chain employs TRBV28 and TRBJ2-7; TRBD1 matches at 7 bases. The CDR3 extends over 14 amino acids. Germline values: CDR1 MDHEN, CDR2 SYDVKM. V shed 2 bases, J shed 3 bases, and the junction held 4 bases outside the gene matches. The CDR3 sequence: CASSLRGQDYEQYF. In nucleotides, the CDR3 is TGTGCCAGCAGTTTAAGGGGGCAGGACTACGAGCAGTACTTC.

This clonotype has more than one count but fewer than ten. The chain has TRBV6-6 and TRBJ1-5; D unclear. V dropped 2 bases and J dropped 3 bases, with 8 bases sitting between them. Per germline, CDR1 MNHNY and CDR2 SVGAGI (reference sequence). CDR3 size: 14 residues. The CDR3 region is CASSYGRDNQPQHF. For the CDR3, the DNA is TGTGCCAGCAGTTACGGACGGGACAATCAGCCCCAGCATTTT.

The chain carries TRBV7-6 and TRBJ1-4, with 8 bases fitting TRBD1. Germline CDR1 and CDR2: SGHVS and FNYEAQ. This CDR3 has 15 residues. J lost 5 bases, V lost 10 bases, and 12 bases had no gene match. The CDR3 bases are TGTGCCACCAAACGTTTGGGACAGGAGAATGAAAAACTGTTTTTT. This translates into CATKRLGQENEKLFF.

V gene TRBV7-9 combines with J gene TRBJ1-3; D is unclear. The CDR3 consists of 14 residues. V dropped 6 bases and J dropped 0 bases, with 9 bases sitting between them. CDR1 and CDR2 from the germline V gene are SEHNR and FQNEAQ (reference sequence). The CDR3 is CASRTRDSGNTIYF. CDR3 nucleotides: TGTGCCAGCAGGACTAGGGACTCTGGAAACACCATATATTTT.

V usage is TRBV6-1 and J usage is TRBJ1-2; 7 positions match TRBD1. CDR1 and CDR2 (germline): MNHNS, SASEGT. This CDR3 spans 15 amino acids. V lost 4 bases to trimming and J lost 2 bases; unmatched junction nucleotides: 7. CDR3 bases: TGTGCCAGCAGTGGAAGACAGGGATGGAACTATGGCTACACCTTC. It yields the protein CASSGRQGWNYGYTF.

The gene calls are TRBV5-1 and TRBJ2-5, with D possibly being TRBD1 (5 bases). This CDR3 has 15 residues. V shed 4 bases and J shed 2 bases, with 15 bases lying between them. The germline V gene has CDR1 SGHRS and CDR2 YFSETQ. CDR3 loop: CASSLRGPMQETQYF. The CDR3, as DNA: TGCGCCAGCAGCCTTAGGGGCCCTATGCAAGAGACCCAGTACTTC.

This chain links TRBV24-1 with TRBJ2-7; the match to TRBD2 covers 15 bases. The CDR3 length is 16 residues. V lost 4 bases, J lost 2 bases, and 2 bases stayed unmatched. Germline CDR1 and CDR2: KGHDR and SFDVKD. The CDR3 DNA is TGTGCCACCAGTGACTGGACTAGCGGGGGGGCCTACGAGCAGTACTTC. Protein: CATSDWTSGGAYEQYF.

V and J are TRBV6-6 and TRBJ1-2; D uncertain. The germline V gene has CDR1 MNHNY and CDR2 SVGAGI (reference sequence). V lost 2 bases, J lost 6 bases, and 10 bases lay in between. The CDR3 consists of 13 residues. CDR3: CASSYGSGNGYTF. The CDR3 DNA follows: TGTGCCAGCAGTTACGGGTCGGGGAATGGCTACACCTTC.

This clonotype has more than one count but fewer than ten. V is TRBV7-3 and J is TRBJ2-3; D uncertain. Germline V gene sequence: CDR1 SGHTA, CDR2 FQGTGA. The CDR3 is 14 amino acids. V shed 1 base and J shed 2 bases, with 7 bases lying between them. DNA for the CDR3: TGTGCCAGCAGCTTAATGGGTACCACAGATACGCAGTATTTT. It encodes CASSLMGTTDTQYF. Combining the CDR3 with reference TRBV7-3 and TRBJ2-3 gives the whole variable domain GAGVSQTPSNKVTEKGKYVELRCDPISGHTALYWYRQSLGQGPEFLIYFQGTGAADDSGLPNDRFFAVRPEGSVSTLKIQRTERGDSAVYLCASSLMGTTDTQYFGPGTRLTVL.

This clonotype was recorded a few times. The chain carries TRBV12-3 or TRBV12-4 and TRBJ1-3, with unresolved D. This CDR3 region has 15 residues. Trimming pared 2 bases from V and 4 bases from J, leaving 12 bases between. CDR3 sequence: CASSLSQNVGNTIYF. CDR3 bases: TGTGCCAGCAGTTTATCTCAAAACGTGGGAAACACCATATATTTT.

This sequence joins TRBV29-1 and TRBJ1-1; D might be TRBD1 (5 bases). Trimming took off 6 bases at V and 1 base at J, with 12 bases between the two ends. The CDR3 covers 13 residues. CDR1 and CDR2 from the germline V gene are SQVTM and ANQGSEA. The CDR3 coding sequence is TGCAGCGTCGGGACGGAATGGAACACTGAAGCTTTCTTT. Translated: CSVGTEWNTEAFF.

The chain is built from TRBV7-9 and TRBJ1-4; D unresolved. CDR3 size: 12 residues. V gave up 3 bases and J gave up 7 bases, with 6 bases separating them. CDR1 is SEHNR and CDR2 is FQNEAQ in the germline V gene (reference sequence). DNA of the CDR3: TGTGCCAGCAGCTTCCCCCTTGAAAAACTGTTTTTT. Amino acid sequence: CASSFPLEKLFF.

This chain joins TRBV12-3 or TRBV12-4 and TRBJ2-4, with D maybe TRBD1 (5 bases). The CDR3 has 15 residues. V shed 3 bases and J shed 4 bases, with 13 bases lying between them. CDR3 residues: CASSFARQIKNIQYF. The CDR3 bases are TGTGCCAGCAGTTTCGCGCGACAGATAAAAAACATTCAGTACTTC.

The rearrangement uses TRBV12-3 or TRBV12-4 and TRBJ2-7; D tentatively fits TRBD1 or TRBD2 (5 bases each). The V gene lost 6 bases and the J gene lost 3 bases, with 15 bases spanning the gap. The CDR3 length is 14 residues. The CDR3 sequence is CASRMGTGLYEQYF. The CDR3 coding sequence is TGTGCCAGCAGGATGGGGACGGGTCTCTACGAGCAGTACTTC.

V is TRBV6-4 and J is TRBJ2-3, with 9 bases aligning to TRBD1. V was pared by 7 bases and J by 4 bases, with 15 bases of the junction left unmatched. The germline V gene has CDR1 MRHNA and CDR2 SNTAGT. CDR3 length: 17 residues. The DNA of the CDR3 is TGTGCCAGCACCCCCTCTATCTACAGGGGGCGGTCAGATACGCAGTATTTT. This sequence encodes CASTPSIYRGRSDTQYF.

A few counts support this clonotype. The chain links TRBV19 to TRBJ2-5; TRBD1 aligns across 7 bases. CDR1 is LNHDA, CDR2 SQIVND, per germline (reference sequence). The J segment lost 9 bases and the V segment lost 4 bases, leaving 14 bases of the junction unmatched. This CDR3 is built from 15 residues. The CDR3 loop reads CASSTTGLGVTAQYF. For the CDR3, the DNA is TGTGCCAGTAGTACGACAGGGCTGGGCGTTACGGCCCAGTACTTC.